The 15 T cell receptor beta chains listed next were all sequenced from one sample in a study of blood T cell repertoires in COVID-19 (dated by TCRdb to about 2020). The library was generated by the immunoSEQ multiplex PCR assay. TCRdb carries this immuneACCESS record with in-frame sequences only. Its versions omit some clonotypes, under half of them owing to an unresolved V gene in the studies checked, with the rest unexplained. The sample table holds 220,000 or so clones, of which around 91% were seen once. About 14% of the sample is in the top ten clones. Source material: PBMCs or T cells enriched from blood (not recorded which). These receptors all come from a man younger than 40 who had been exposed to COVID-19.

The V call is TRBV7-2, the J call TRBJ1-1; 8 positions match TRBD1. The CDR3 loop spans 13 amino acids. J lost 7 bases, V lost 2 bases, and 3 bases had no gene match. The V gene's germline CDR1 is SGHTA and CDR2 FQGNSA. CDR3 amino acids: CASSLRDRREAFF. DNA for the CDR3: TGTGCCAGCAGCTTAAGGGACAGGCGTGAAGCTTTCTTT.

Details on this clone: The same CDR3 also results from other DNA sequences found in this sample. J is TRBJ1-5 and V is TRBV5-4, with a tentative D call TRBD1 (5 bases). Between the trimmed V and J ends, which lost 0 bases and 5 bases, there was a span of 6 bases. The CDR3 has 13 residues. The germline CDR1 and CDR2 sequences are SGHNT and YYREEE (reference sequence). In nucleotides, the CDR3 is TGTGCCAGCAGCTTGGGCAGGGATCAGCCCCAGCATTTT. Protein sequence: CASSLGRDQPQHF.

The chain links TRBV15 to TRBJ2-1, with no clear D. The germline V and J ends were trimmed by 0 bases and 4 bases, with 10 bases remaining between them. CDR1 LNHNV and CDR2 YYDKDF come from the germline V gene (reference sequence). The CDR3 contains 15 residues. This chain's CDR3 is CATSRDQAAYNEQFF. The CDR3 nucleotides are TGTGCCACCAGCAGAGATCAGGCAGCTTACAATGAGCAGTTCTTC.

The rearrangement links TRBV19 to TRBJ2-2; D call uncertain. V gave up 9 bases and J gave up 1 base, with 9 bases separating them. CDR1 LNHDA and CDR2 SQIVND come from the germline V gene (reference sequence). The length of the CDR3 is 13 residues. CDR3 sequence reads: CASLTENTGELFF. The CDR3 nucleotides read TGTGCCAGCTTGACTGAGAACACCGGGGAGCTGTTTTTT. Using reference TRBV19 and TRBJ2-2 for the parts outside the CDR3, the full variable domain is DGGITQSPKYLFRKEGQNVTLSCEQNLNHDAMYWYRQDPGQGLRLIYYSQIVNDFQKGDIAEGYSVSREKKESFPLTVTSAQKNPTAFYLCASLTENTGELFFGEGSRLTVL.

V usage is TRBV7-6 and J usage is TRBJ2-1; 12 bases are shared with TRBD2. The V gene end was trimmed by 5 bases and the J gene end by 3 bases; junction bases not matched to a gene: 14. CDR1 and CDR2 from the germline V gene are SGHVS and FNYEAQ. There are 19 residues in the CDR3. The DNA of the CDR3 is TGTGCCAGCAGCCTACTAACTAGCGGGGGGTTGGCTCACTACAATGAGCAGTTCTTC. Amino acids: CASSLLTSGGLAHYNEQFF.

This chain links TRBV6-5 with TRBJ1-6; the match to TRBD1 covers 8 bases. The J segment lost 0 bases and the V segment lost 8 bases, leaving 3 bases of the junction unmatched. There are 15 residues in the CDR3. The germline CDR1 and CDR2 sequences are MNHEY and SVGAGI. The CDR3 region is CASEDRGSYNSPLHF. The CDR3 DNA sequence: TGTGCCAGCGAAGACAGGGGCTCCTATAATTCACCCCTCCACTTT.

The chain uses TRBV19 and TRBJ1-5; unclear D gene. From germline, CDR1 is LNHDA and CDR2 SQIVND (reference sequence). The CDR3 extends over 14 amino acids. V was pared by 4 bases and J by 0 bases, with 7 bases between. The CDR3 coding sequence is TGTGCCAGTAGTACGCAGTATAGCAATCAGCCCCAGCATTTT. Residues: CASSTQYSNQPQHF.

This clone showed up just once. V and J are TRBV7-2 and TRBJ1-6; D is unclear. Trimming removed 3 bases from V and 14 bases from J, with 17 bases in between. This CDR3 comprises 14 residues. Germline V gives CDR1 SGHTA, CDR2 FQGNSA. CDR3: CASSFGRGEVALHF. The CDR3 nucleotides read TGTGCCAGCAGCTTTGGCCGGGGAGAGGTGGCCCTCCACTTT. Full variable domain (outside the CDR3, taken from reference TRBV7-2 and TRBJ1-6): GAGVSQSPSNKVTEKGKDVELRCDPISGHTALYWYRQSLGQGLEFLIYFQGNSAPDKSGLPSDRFSAERTGGSVSTLTIQRTQQEDSAVYLCASSFGRGEVALHFGNGTRLTVT.

This clone has just a few counts. This chain links TRBV19 with TRBJ1-5; D gene unclear. V was cut by 8 bases and J by 2 bases, with 16 bases left in between. Germline V gene lookup returns CDR1 LNHDA and CDR2 SQIVND (reference sequence). CDR3 size: 15 residues. This CDR3 reads CASSRGSARNQPQHF. In DNA, the CDR3 is TGTGCCAGTTCCCGCGGGTCGGCGCGCAATCAGCCCCAGCATTTT. The whole variable domain, remainder taken from reference TRBV19 and TRBJ1-5, is DGGITQSPKYLFRKEGQNVTLSCEQNLNHDAMYWYRQDPGQGLRLIYYSQIVNDFQKGDIAEGYSVSREKKESFPLTVTSAQKNPTAFYLCASSRGSARNQPQHFGDGTRLSIL.

The chain recombines TRBV5-1 with TRBJ2-2; a possible D gene is TRBD2 (6 bases). The germline V gene encodes CDR1 SGHRS and CDR2 YFSETQ. V lost 4 bases, J lost 3 bases, and 19 bases lay in between. This CDR3 has 17 residues. Here the CDR3 reads CASSPGVGGEDTGELFF. As DNA, the CDR3 is TGCGCCAGCAGCCCTGGGGTCGGGGGAGAGGACACCGGGGAGCTGTTTTTT.

The gene calls are TRBV5-1 and TRBJ1-2, with 8 bases lining up with TRBD1. The germline CDR1 and CDR2 sequences are SGHRS and YFSETQ. Trimming cost V 5 bases and J 2 bases; bases outside gene matches: 8. There are 15 residues in the CDR3. The CDR3 nucleotides are TGCGCCAGCAGTTCCCAGGGGGCGGAGAACTATGGCTACACCTTC. This translates into CASSSQGAENYGYTF.

The rearrangement joins TRBV5-5 to TRBJ1-5; weak D call: TRBD1 (6 bases). Trimming took off 0 bases at V and 0 bases at J, with 16 bases between the two ends. This CDR3 comprises 18 residues. Germline V CDR1 and CDR2: SGHKS, YYEKEE (reference sequence). The CDR3 here is CASSLVGRGRYSNQPQHF. The CDR3 DNA sequence: TGTGCCAGCAGCTTGGTAGGCAGGGGCCGTTATAGCAATCAGCCCCAGCATTTT.

The chain uses TRBV10-3 and TRBJ2-5, with D perhaps TRBD2 (5 bases). V was pared by 7 bases and J by 3 bases, with 12 bases between. This CDR3 is 13 amino acids long. Germline-derived CDR1 and CDR2 are ENHRY and SYGVKD. The chain's CDR3 is CAIKGAGEETQYF. The CDR3 DNA follows: TGTGCCATCAAGGGTGCCGGGGAAGAGACCCAGTACTTC.

This chain connects TRBV28 to TRBJ1-6, with a possible D match to TRBD1 (5 bases). This CDR3 has 15 residues. The germline gives CDR1 MDHEN, CDR2 SYDVKM. The V end was cut by 5 bases, the J end by 10 bases, with 18 bases between. The CDR3 spells CASSPQGSQGSPLHF. The CDR3 nucleotides read TGTGCCAGCAGTCCCCAGGGCAGTCAGGGATCACCCCTCCACTTT.

The chain joins TRBV30 to TRBJ2-5, with D possibly matching TRBD2 (5 bases). The V and J ends lost 5 bases and 5 bases respectively, with 21 bases between them. The CDR3 loop spans 15 amino acids. Germline V gives CDR1 GTSNPN, CDR2 SVGIG (reference sequence). For the CDR3, the DNA is TGTGCCTGGGTTTCGAAAGGGCGGTCGGGGGAGACCCAGTACTTC. Its translation is CAWVSKGRSGETQYF.